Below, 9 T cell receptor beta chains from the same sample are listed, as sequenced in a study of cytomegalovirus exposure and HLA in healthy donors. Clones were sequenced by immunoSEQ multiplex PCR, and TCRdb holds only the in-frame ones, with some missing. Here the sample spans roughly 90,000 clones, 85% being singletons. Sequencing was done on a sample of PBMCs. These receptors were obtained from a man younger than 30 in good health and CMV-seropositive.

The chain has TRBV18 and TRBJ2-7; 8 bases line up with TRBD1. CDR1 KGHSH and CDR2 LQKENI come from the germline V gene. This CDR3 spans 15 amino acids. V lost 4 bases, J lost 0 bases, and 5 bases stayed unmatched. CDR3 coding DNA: TGTGCCAGCTCACGCCGGGACAGGTCCTCCTACGAGCAGTACGTC. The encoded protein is CASSRRDRSSYEQYV.

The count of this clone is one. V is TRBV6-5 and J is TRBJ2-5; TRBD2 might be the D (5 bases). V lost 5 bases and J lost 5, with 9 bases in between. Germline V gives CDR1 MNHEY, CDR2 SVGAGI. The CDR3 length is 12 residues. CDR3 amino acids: CASSEEGETQYF. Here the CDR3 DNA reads TGTGCCAGCAGTGAAGAGGGCGAGACCCAGTACTTC.

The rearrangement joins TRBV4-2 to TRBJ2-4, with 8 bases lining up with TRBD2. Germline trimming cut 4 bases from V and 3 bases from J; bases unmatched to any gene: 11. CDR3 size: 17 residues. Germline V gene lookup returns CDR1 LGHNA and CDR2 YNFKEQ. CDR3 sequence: CASSPSLDGRGKNIQYF. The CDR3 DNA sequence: TGTGCCAGCAGCCCGAGCTTGGACGGGAGGGGCAAAAACATTCAGTACTTC.

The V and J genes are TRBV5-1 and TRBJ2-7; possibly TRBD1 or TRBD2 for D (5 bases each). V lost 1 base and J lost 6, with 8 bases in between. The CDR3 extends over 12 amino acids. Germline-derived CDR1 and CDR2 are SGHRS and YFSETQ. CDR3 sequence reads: CASSLLGGEQYV. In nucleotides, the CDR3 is TGCGCCAGCAGCTTGCTTGGGGGCGAGCAGTACGTC.

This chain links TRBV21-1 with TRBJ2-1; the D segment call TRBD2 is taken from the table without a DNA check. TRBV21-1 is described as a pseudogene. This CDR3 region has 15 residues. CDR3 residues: CATCHLAAAHNEQFF. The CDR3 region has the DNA TGTGCCACCTGTCACCTAGCGGCAGCACACAATGAGCAGTTCTTC.

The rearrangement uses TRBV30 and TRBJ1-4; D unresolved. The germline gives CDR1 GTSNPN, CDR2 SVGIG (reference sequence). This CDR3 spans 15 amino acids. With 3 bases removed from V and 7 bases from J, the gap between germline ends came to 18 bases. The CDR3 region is CAWRGVGTFREKLFF. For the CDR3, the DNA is TGTGCCTGGAGGGGAGTTGGAACATTTCGTGAAAAACTGTTTTTT.

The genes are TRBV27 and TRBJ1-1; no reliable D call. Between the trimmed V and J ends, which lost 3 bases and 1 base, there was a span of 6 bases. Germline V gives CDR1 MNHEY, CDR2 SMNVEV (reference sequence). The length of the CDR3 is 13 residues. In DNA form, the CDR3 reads TGTGCCAGCAGTTTTCGGTGGAACACTGAAGCTTTCTTT. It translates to CASSFRWNTEAFF.

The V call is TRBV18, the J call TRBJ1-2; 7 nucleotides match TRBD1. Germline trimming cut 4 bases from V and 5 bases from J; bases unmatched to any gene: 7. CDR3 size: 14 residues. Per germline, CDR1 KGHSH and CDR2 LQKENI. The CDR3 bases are TGTGCCAGCTCACGGGGACAGCTGATTTATGGCTACACCTTC. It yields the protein CASSRGQLIYGYTF.

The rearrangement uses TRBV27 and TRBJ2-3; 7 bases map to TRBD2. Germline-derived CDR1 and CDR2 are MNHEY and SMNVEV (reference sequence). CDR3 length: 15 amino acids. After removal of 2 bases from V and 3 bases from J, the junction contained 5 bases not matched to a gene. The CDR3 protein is CASSLAGARTDTQYF. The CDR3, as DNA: TGTGCCAGCAGTTTAGCGGGAGCTAGGACAGATACGCAGTATTTT.